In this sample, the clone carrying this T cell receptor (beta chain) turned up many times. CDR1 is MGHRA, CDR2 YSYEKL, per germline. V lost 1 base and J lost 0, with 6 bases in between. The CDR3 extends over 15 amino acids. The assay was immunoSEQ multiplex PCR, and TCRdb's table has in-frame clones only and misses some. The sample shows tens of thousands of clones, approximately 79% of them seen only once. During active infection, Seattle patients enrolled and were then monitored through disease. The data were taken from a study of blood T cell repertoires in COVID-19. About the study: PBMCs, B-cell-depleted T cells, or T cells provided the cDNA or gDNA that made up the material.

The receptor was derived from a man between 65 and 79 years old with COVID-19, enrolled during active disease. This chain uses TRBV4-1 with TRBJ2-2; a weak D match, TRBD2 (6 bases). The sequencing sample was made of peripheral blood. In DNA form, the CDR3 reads TGCGCCAGCAGCCAAGGACTAGCGAACACCGGGGAGCTGTTTTTT. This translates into CASSQGLANTGELFF.